This TCR beta chain was sequenced during a study of blood T cell repertoires in COVID-19. Germline V gene data show CDR1 as ENHRY and CDR2 as SYGVKD. With V trimmed by 4 bases and J by 6 bases, 16 bases remained unmatched. The CDR3 sequence is 17 residues long. As processed by the authors: The assay estimated nucleated cells by amplifying reference gene primers. Libraries were prepared by immunoSEQ multiplex PCR; TCRdb keeps only in-frame clonotypes and omits some of them. V and J calls and clone size are those listed in that table; D and trimming were worked out from the DNA. This sample has more than 25,000 clones, with 89% found just once.

The sequenced material came from peripheral blood. This chain connects TRBV10-3 to TRBJ1-1, with 8 bases identical to TRBD1. This TCR derives from a human donor in a cohort sampled during active COVID-19. The CDR3 DNA is TGTGCCATCAGTGTCGCTCAGGGGGCGAATATTGGCGCTGAAGCTTTCTTT. Translation: CAISVAQGANIGAEAFF.